The rows below give T cell receptor beta chains drawn from one sample of a study of blood T cells in healthy people across ages. Using its own MiXCR run on the 5' RACE reads, TCRdb lists one record per CDR3 protein. Of more than 450,000 distinct CDR3 sequences in the sample, approximately 26% were seen once. These data also featured in a second study, about T cells of mothers and their children.

The sequencing sample was made of blood. The source is a boy aged 2 to 9 in good health. Each CDR3 is given with its conserved first and last residue. Each record gives: J gene, clone size, V gene, D gene, CDR3 protein, CDR3 DNA. D genes are given only for firm matches. For some rows the clone size is stated as once, few or many, or as a class when expanded; others skip it.

j_gene: TRBJ2-1
abundance: -
v_gene: TRBV6-2/TRBV6-3
d_gene: TRBD2
CDR3aa: CASIRAGPAYNEQFF
CDR3nt: TGTGCCAGCATTAGAGCGGGGCCGGCTTACAATGAGCAGTTCTTC

j_gene: TRBJ1-1
abundance: few
v_gene: TRBV12-3/TRBV12-4
d_gene: -
CDR3aa: CASSLGGKAFF
CDR3nt: TGTGCCAGCAGTTTAGGAGGGAAAGCTTTCTTT

j_gene: TRBJ2-5
abundance: -
v_gene: TRBV27
d_gene: -
CDR3aa: CASSFLNQETQYF
CDR3nt: TGTGCCAGCAGTTTCCTGAACCAAGAGACCCAGTACTTC

j_gene: TRBJ2-5
abundance: few
v_gene: TRBV5-1
d_gene: TRBD1
CDR3aa: CASSQGTAPGETQYF
CDR3nt: TGCGCCAGCAGCCAGGGGACAGCTCCCGGGGAGACCCAGTACTTC

j_gene: TRBJ1-6
abundance: few
v_gene: TRBV6-1
d_gene: -
CDR3aa: CASSGGGRIVYNSPLHF
CDR3nt: TGTGCCAGCAGTGGAGGAGGCAGGATCGTCTATAATTCACCCCTCCACTTT

j_gene: TRBJ1-1
abundance: -
v_gene: TRBV5-6
d_gene: -
CDR3aa: CASSLGVKTTEAFF
CDR3nt: TGTGCCAGCAGCTTGGGGGTGAAGACCACTGAAGCTTTCTTT

j_gene: TRBJ2-6
abundance: few
v_gene: TRBV7-8
d_gene: -
CDR3aa: CASSPGRSSGANVLTF
CDR3nt: TGTGCCAGCAGCCCGGGACGGAGCTCTGGGGCCAACGTCCTGACTTTC

j_gene: TRBJ1-4
abundance: few
v_gene: TRBV20-1
d_gene: -
CDR3aa: CSARDSPSRREKLFF
CDR3nt: TGCAGTGCTAGAGATTCACCCTCCAGGAGGGAAAAACTGTTTTTT

j_gene: TRBJ2-6
abundance: -
v_gene: TRBV2
d_gene: -
CDR3aa: CASRPQGLGANVLTF
CDR3nt: TGTGCCAGCCGTCCGCAGGGACTTGGGGCCAACGTCCTGACTTTC

j_gene: TRBJ2-5
abundance: many
v_gene: TRBV30
d_gene: TRBD1
CDR3aa: CAWRTGTGGETQYF
CDR3nt: TGTGCCTGGAGAACCGGGACAGGGGGAGAGACCCAGTACTTC

j_gene: TRBJ2-7
abundance: few
v_gene: TRBV7-9
d_gene: -
CDR3aa: CASSLFLDEQYF
CDR3nt: TGTGCCAGCAGCTTATTTTTAGACGAGCAGTACTTC

j_gene: TRBJ2-1
abundance: -
v_gene: TRBV7-7
d_gene: -
CDR3aa: CASSLARGEDNEQFF
CDR3nt: TGTGCTAGCAGCTTAGCAAGGGGTGAGGACAATGAGCAGTTCTTC

j_gene: TRBJ2-3
abundance: -
v_gene: TRBV20-1
d_gene: -
CDR3aa: CSAGAGTDSTDTQYF
CDR3nt: TGCAGTGCTGGAGCAGGGACGGATAGCACAGATACGCAGTATTTT

j_gene: TRBJ2-7
abundance: -
v_gene: TRBV15
d_gene: TRBD2
CDR3aa: CATSRLAGTKAYEQYF
CDR3nt: TGTGCCACCAGCAGGTTGGCCGGGACTAAGGCATACGAGCAGTACTTC

j_gene: TRBJ1-5
abundance: -
v_gene: TRBV9
d_gene: -
CDR3aa: CASSARGANQPQHF
CDR3nt: TGTGCCAGCAGCGCTAGGGGTGCGAATCAGCCCCAGCATTTT

j_gene: TRBJ2-7
abundance: -
v_gene: TRBV6-5
d_gene: TRBD1
CDR3aa: CASRAGTGNEQYF
CDR3nt: TGTGCCAGCAGGGCCGGGACAGGGAACGAGCAGTACTTC

j_gene: TRBJ1-1
abundance: -
v_gene: TRBV11-1
d_gene: -
CDR3aa: CASTLARSFLEEAFF
CDR3nt: TGTGCCAGCACCCTAGCGCGTAGTTTCTTGGAGGAAGCTTTCTTT

j_gene: TRBJ1-5
abundance: -
v_gene: TRBV6-1
d_gene: -
CDR3aa: CASRGDQFSNQPQHF
CDR3nt: TGTGCCAGCAGAGGGGACCAGTTTAGCAATCAGCCCCAGCATTTT

j_gene: TRBJ2-7
abundance: few
v_gene: TRBV27
d_gene: -
CDR3aa: CASSFSHSYEQYF
CDR3nt: TGTGCCAGCAGTTTCTCCCACTCATACGAGCAGTACTTC

j_gene: TRBJ2-4
abundance: few
v_gene: TRBV21-1
d_gene: -
CDR3aa: CASSKGSEGGKNIQYF
CDR3nt: TGTGCCAGCAGCAAAGGGTCGGAGGGAGGAAAAAACATTCAGTACTTC

j_gene: TRBJ1-2
abundance: -
v_gene: TRBV4-1
d_gene: -
CDR3aa: CASSQDNGGAANYGYTF
CDR3nt: TGCGCCAGCAGCCAAGATAACGGAGGGGCCGCTAACTATGGCTACACCTTC

j_gene: TRBJ1-1
abundance: -
v_gene: TRBV12-3/TRBV12-4
d_gene: TRBD1
CDR3aa: CASSLSGTGSGAFF
CDR3nt: TGTGCCAGCAGTTTATCCGGGACAGGATCCGGAGCTTTCTTT

j_gene: TRBJ2-5
abundance: -
v_gene: TRBV7-9
d_gene: TRBD1
CDR3aa: CASRTPGQGETQYF
CDR3nt: TGTGCCAGCAGGACACCGGGACAGGGGGAGACCCAGTACTTC

j_gene: TRBJ2-7
abundance: few
v_gene: TRBV12-3/TRBV12-4
d_gene: -
CDR3aa: CASSSEGKIYEQYF
CDR3nt: TGTGCCAGCAGTTCCGAGGGTAAAATTTACGAGCAGTACTTC

j_gene: TRBJ2-7
abundance: -
v_gene: TRBV3-1
d_gene: -
CDR3aa: CASSQGQGKHEQYF
CDR3nt: TGTGCCAGCAGCCAGGGTCAGGGGAAGCACGAGCAGTACTTC

j_gene: TRBJ2-1
abundance: few
v_gene: TRBV9
d_gene: -
CDR3aa: CASSVEGVSYNEQFF
CDR3nt: TGTGCCAGCAGCGTAGAGGGGGTCTCCTACAATGAGCAGTTCTTC

j_gene: TRBJ2-3
abundance: few
v_gene: TRBV30
d_gene: TRBD1
CDR3aa: CAWSAGGRVDTQYF
CDR3nt: TGTGCCTGGAGCGCAGGGGGCCGAGTTGATACGCAGTATTTT

j_gene: TRBJ2-5
abundance: -
v_gene: TRBV20-1
d_gene: TRBD1
CDR3aa: CSARNRDRGQETQYF
CDR3nt: TGCAGTGCTAGAAACAGAGACAGGGGCCAAGAGACCCAGTACTTC

j_gene: TRBJ2-1
abundance: -
v_gene: TRBV3-1
d_gene: TRBD2
CDR3aa: CASSSLGGDQLGFYNEQFF
CDR3nt: TGTGCCAGCAGCTCACTGGGAGGGGACCAGCTGGGATTCTACAATGAGCAGTTCTTC